This T cell receptor (beta chain) was sequenced during a study of shared clonotypes between healthy human individuals. Overall study: The cohort had two women and three men, ages 18 to 49. General study points: The study drew on few donors, limiting represented genetic and exposure-history diversity.

Generated by immunoSEQ multiplex PCR, the TCRdb table keeps only in-frame clones and is missing some. Among 740,000 or so clones listed, 55% to 85% were seen once. This clone occurred a few times. Its cognate antigen is unknown. The length of the CDR3 is 15 residues. With 1 base clipped from V and 6 bases from J, the junction kept 4 bases outside the gene matches. The V gene's germline CDR1 is SGHTA and CDR2 FQGNSA. This receptor was identified in a woman in her thirties in good health. The chain carries TRBV7-2 and TRBJ2-1; 9 bases line up with TRBD2. Sequenced input: memory CD4+ T cells sorted from blood. Indicated subset: CD45RA-negative fraction. The CDR3 DNA sequence: TGTGCCAGCAGCTTAGGGCTAGCGGGAACCAATGAGCAGTTCTTC. This translates into CASSLGLAGTNEQFF.